These T cell receptor beta chains were read from a single sample in a study of T cell clonotyping in hematopoietic cell transplantation. Sequenced by immunoSEQ multiplex PCR; TCRdb stores in-frame clones only, minus some. The sample has roughly 30,000 clones; roughly 92% are singletons. This material consisted of PBMCs, taken 100 days after allogeneic stem cell transplant. The receptors were gathered from a female patient aged 50-60 years who had an allogeneic stem cell transplant from a related donor, so the T cells may come from the graft donor. Some clones in this sample may be carry-over from other donors' samples. CDR3s include the opening cysteine and the closing phenylalanine or tryptophan. Fields, in order: clone size, D gene, J gene, V gene, CDR3 DNA, CDR3 protein. The D gene is left open where the match is weak. Only part of the rows carry a size: once, few, many, or a class if the clone is expanded.

-	-	TRBJ1-1	TRBV29-1	TGCAGCGCCCGGAACACTGAAGCTTTCTTT	CSARNTEAFF
once	-	TRBJ2-3	TRBV30	TGTGCCTGGGGACTAGGGGGTGCAGATACGCAGTATTTT	CAWGLGGADTQYF
-	-	TRBJ2-3	TRBV7-3	TGTGCCAGCAGCTCCTTGGGGGGGCAGTATTTT	CASSSLGGQYF
-	-	TRBJ2-3	TRBV30	TGTGCCTGGAGAGCCGGGATCCCCACAGATACGCAGTATTTT	CAWRAGIPTDTQYF
-	-	TRBJ2-1	TRBV4-3	TGCGCCAGCAGCCAAGGGGGCGTCAAGGATGAGCAGTTCTTC	CASSQGGVKDEQFF
-	-	TRBJ1-5	TRBV19	TGTGCCAGTAGTATTGGCCCGTCTTCAGGCCCCCAGCATTTT	CASSIGPSSGPQHF
-	-	TRBJ1-5	TRBV2	TGTGCCAGCAACCAGCCTAATAGCAATCAGCCCCAGCATTTT	CASNQPNSNQPQHF
-	TRBD1	TRBJ1-2	TRBV7-2	TGTGCCAGCAGCTTTCCGCCGGGACAGGGAGGTGGCTACACCTTC	CASSFPPGQGGGYTF
-	-	TRBJ1-1	TRBV4-2	TGTGCCAGCACCTTCCAAGGGGTGGGGGGGGCTTTCTTT	CASTFQGVGGAFF
-	-	TRBJ2-7	TRBV29-1	TGCAGCGTTGAAGGTGGGGGGGCATCCTACGAGCAGTACTTC	CSVEGGGASYEQYF
-	-	TRBJ2-3	TRBV23-1	TGCGCCAGCAGTCAATCAGGAGATACGCAGTATTTT	CASSQSGDTQYF
-	TRBD2	TRBJ2-2	TRBV4-2	TGTGCCAGCAGCCAATTAGCTACTAGCGTCACCGGGGAGCTGTTTTTT	CASSQLATSVTGELFF
-	-	TRBJ1-1	TRBV30	TGTGCCTGGAGTGTCAAGAGGGACACTGAAGCTTTCTTT	CAWSVKRDTEAFF
few	-	TRBJ2-2	TRBV5-4	TGTGCCAGCAGCCGCGGGCAGCAAACCGGGGAGCTGTTTTTT	CASSRGQQTGELFF
-	TRBD1	TRBJ2-3	TRBV7-8	TGTGCCAGCAGCGTCTACAGGGGCGCCGATAGCACAGATACGCAGTATTTT	CASSVYRGADSTDTQYF
-	-	TRBJ2-5	TRBV6-5	TGTGCCAGCAGTTACGCGGGGGAGACCCAGTACTTC	CASSYAGETQYF
-	-	TRBJ1-1	TRBV5-1	TGCGCCAGCAGCTTGGGCTTAGGTGGAGACACTGAAGCTTTCTTT	CASSLGLGGDTEAFF
-	-	TRBJ1-1	TRBV7-9	TGTGCCAGCAGCTTAGCTACAGGGTCCCCTGAAGCTTTCTTT	CASSLATGSPEAFF
-	TRBD1	TRBJ2-5	TRBV10-3	TGTGCCATCAGGGGACAGGGGGCGGGGGAGACCCAGTACTTC	CAIRGQGAGETQYF
-	TRBD2	TRBJ2-1	TRBV11-3	TGTGCCAGCAGCTTAGATAGCGGGGGGCGGGAGGATGAGCAGTTCTTC	CASSLDSGGREDEQFF
-	-	TRBJ1-4	TRBV7-9	TGTGCCACGGCGCGGCTCCGCTCAGAGGAAAAACTGTTTTTT	CATARLRSEEKLFF
-	TRBD1	TRBJ1-6	TRBV7-6	TGTGCCAGCAGCCTAGGGGGCGAGGGAGCGGGTTCACCCCTCCACTTT	CASSLGGEGAGSPLHF
few	-	TRBJ2-1	TRBV25-1	TGTGCCAGCAGTGAATTGGGGGTTCAGAGCTCCTACAATGAGCAGTTCTTC	CASSELGVQSSYNEQFF
-	-	TRBJ1-2	TRBV6-1	TGTGCCAGCAGTGAGAGGCCAAGGTCCTTTGGCTACACCTTC	CASSERPRSFGYTF
-	-	TRBJ1-5	TRBV15	TGTGCCACCAGCAGCTCGCCGGGTTATTCCGGCAATCAGCCCCAGCATTTT	CATSSSPGYSGNQPQHF
-	-	TRBJ1-2	TRBV30	TGTGCCTGGAGTGGAGGGGACTTCTATGGCTACACCTTC	CAWSGGDFYGYTF